The 10 T cell receptor beta chains below were found in one sample sequenced in a study of post-analysis software for immune sequencing data (dated by TCRdb to between 2014 and 2017). Overall study outcomes, separate from this receptor: A handful of TRBV segments, including TRBV5-6, TRBV5-1 and TRBV20-1, were significantly more frequent in patients than controls.

Their antigen targets remain unknown. The method behind the library was PCR. The sequencer was an Illumina HiSeq 2500. To reduce PCR and sequencing biases, unique molecular identifiers were built into the TCR beta cDNA libraries. TCRdb trimmed public reads at Q25 via fastp, called clones via MiXCR and kept in-frame beta chains. A single entry per CDR3 protein holds the most common genes and DNA from its merged rows. Counted in this sample were under 900,000 distinct CDR3 sequences; 53% of them appeared once. Approximately 4.3% of the sample is held by the ten biggest clonotypes. The sequencing sample was made of blood. Receptor source: a girl between 5 and 17 years old with multiple sclerosis.

The chain combines TRBV6-5 with TRBJ2-7; D could derive from TRBD1 or TRBD2 (5 bases each). V gave up 6 bases and J gave up 3 bases, with 18 bases separating them. This CDR3 comprises 15 residues. Germline V gene lookup returns CDR1 MNHEY and CDR2 SVGAGI. In DNA, the CDR3 is TGTGCCAGCAGACTTTCCGGGACGGGGAACTACGAGCAGTACTTC. It is translated as CASRLSGTGNYEQYF.

J is TRBJ2-5 and V is TRBV7-3, with a possible D match to TRBD2 (5 bases). The J call may not be correct, given that the DNA end is closer to TRBJ2-7. The V gene's germline CDR1 is SGHTA and CDR2 FQGTGA. This CDR3 region has 13 residues. CDR3 sequence: CASSFGDRYEQYF. CDR3 nucleotides: TGTGCCAGCAGCTTCGGGGATCGCTACGAGCAGTACTTC.

The chain has TRBV5-1 and TRBJ1-4; 8 nucleotides align to TRBD1. There are 14 residues in the CDR3. The germline V gene encodes CDR1 SGHRS and CDR2 YFSETQ. V trimming: 3 bases; J trimming: 5 bases; junction bases outside the gene matches: 3. CDR3: CASSSGQGNEKLFF. CDR3 DNA sequence: TGCGCCAGCAGCTCCGGACAGGGAAATGAAAAACTGTTTTTT.

This clonotype was picked up a small number of times. The chain employs TRBV6-1 and TRBJ2-5; possibly TRBD2 for D (6 bases). The CDR3 loop spans 17 amino acids. V lost 0 bases and J 11 bases, leaving 25 bases between the germline ends. Germline CDR1 reads MNHNS; CDR2 reads SASEGT. The CDR3 reads CASSEAHTGTLRREQYF. The CDR3 region has the DNA TGTGCCAGCAGTGAAGCCCATACCGGGACTTTAAGAAGGGAGCAGTACTTC.

The rearrangement uses TRBV19 and TRBJ2-7; D might be TRBD1 or TRBD2, each matching 5 bases. Gene TRBJ2-5 matches the end of the DNA better, so the J call may be wrong. CDR3 length: 13 residues. Germline CDR1 is LNHDA and CDR2 is SQIVND (reference sequence). In DNA, the CDR3 is TGTGCCAGCGCCGGGACCGCGGTTGAGACCCAGTACTTC. This sequence encodes CASAGTAVETQYF.

CDR3 region: CATSRVLAATDTQYF. In DNA form, the CDR3 reads TGTGCCACCAGCAGAGTACTAGCGGCCACAGATACGCAGTATTTT. V gene TRBV15 combines with J gene TRBJ2-3; 8 bases agree with TRBD2. J lost 2 bases, V lost 1 base, and 2 bases had no gene match. The CDR3 has 15 amino acids. CDR1 and CDR2 from the germline V gene are LNHNV and YYDKDF (reference sequence).

The chain is built from TRBV10-3 and TRBJ2-7, with 8 bases matching TRBD1. The CDR3 covers 14 residues. CDR1 and CDR2 (germline): ENHRY, SYGVKD. Germline trimming cut 10 bases from V and 1 base from J; bases unmatched to any gene: 9. CDR3 in amino acids: CASTGTGVSYEQYF. In DNA, the CDR3 is TGTGCCAGTACCGGGACAGGAGTTTCCTACGAGCAGTACTTC.

This chain connects TRBV20-1 to TRBJ1-1, with D possibly being TRBD1 (5 bases). CDR1 and CDR2 from the germline V gene are DFQATT and SNEGSKA (reference sequence). This CDR3 has 14 residues. The germline V and J ends were trimmed by 6 bases and 2 bases, with 16 bases remaining between them. This CDR3 is CSATSERGNTEAFF. The CDR3 DNA reads as TGCAGTGCCACCTCGGAAAGGGGCAACACTGAAGCTTTCTTT.

The gene calls are TRBV29-1 and TRBJ2-5; D gene unclear. The CDR3 extends over 11 amino acids. Germline V lookup: CDR1 SQVTM, CDR2 ANQGSEA. CDR3 sequence reads: CNTAAQETQYF. The DNA of the CDR3 is TGCAACACCGCCGCTCAAGAGACCCAGTACTTC.

This chain links TRBV12-3 or TRBV12-4 with TRBJ1-1; 7 nucleotides agree with TRBD1. The CDR3 contains 14 residues. Trimming took 7 bases from V and 1 from J; bases not matched to a gene: 6. The CDR3 DNA follows: TGTGCCAGCAACTCCGGGACAGAGAACACTGAAGCTTTCTTT. Its translation is CASNSGTENTEAFF.